This T cell receptor (beta chain) is drawn from a study of cytomegalovirus exposure and HLA in healthy donors. Unrecorded immune exposure was likely among donors, who were nominally healthy when sampled. CDR3 length: 16 amino acids. About this clone: What it binds is not known.

Study-wide results and caveats: Among CMV-associated TCR beta chains, most appeared HLA-restricted in a later analysis.

Primers: 60 Vbeta forward and 13 Jbeta reverse. Profiling relied on immunoSEQ multiplex PCR, and the TCRdb table lists in-frame clones only, not all of them. The sample has fewer than 150,000 clones; over 60% are singletons. The sequenced sample consisted of PBMCs. The origin of this receptor is a man aged 35 to 55 in good health and CMV-seropositive. The V and J genes are TRBV21-1 and TRBJ2-7; TRBD2, the D gene given by the table, was not confirmed from the DNA. TRBV21-1 is assigned pseudogene status. As DNA, the CDR3 is TGTGCCAGCAGCAAAGCCCCTATGTTGTCCCTCTACGAGCAGTACTTC. Translation: CASSKAPMLSLYEQYF.